The clone carrying this T cell receptor (delta chain) was recorded a few times. Its antigen is unknown. TCRdb records a much larger clone's protein for this DNA, with a difference at residue 12 that likely arises from a read error; the protein given is the translation of the DNA. The sample originates from a study of gamma delta lymphoproliferative disorders and STAT genes. Study in general: The LymphoTrack Dx TCRG Assay amplified gamma chains from at least 50 ng of genomic DNA. Study-level findings and limits: Nearly all major patient gamma and delta clonotypes were public; only a couple of gamma clonotypes were disease-private. Delta repertoires did not separate groups, but patient gamma repertoires clustered apart.

The receptor sequences were amplified from genomic DNA of peripheral blood mononuclear cells. Age- and sex-matched healthy adult donors provided control blood. With CATT, TCRdb re-called clones from the multiplex PCR reads. The sample has fewer than 3,500 delta-chain clones, 1.2% seen once; the top ten hold around 20%. The TCR sequence derives from a human donor in good health. The sequenced material came from blood.

DNA for the CDR3: TGTGCCTGTGACCCGTTACTGCATAACACCGATGAACTCATCTTT. Translation gives CACDPLLHNTDELIF. V is TRDV2 and J is TRDJ1; no clear D gene. Germline CDR1 GEAIGNYY, CDR2 EKD. CDR3 length: 15 amino acids.